A selection of T cell receptor beta chains follows, all from one sample in a study of shared clonotypes between healthy human individuals. Assay used: immunoSEQ multiplex PCR; TCRdb lists only in-frame clones, some missing. The repertoire holds roughly 2,000,000 clones, with about 94% as singletons. The specimen sequenced was naive CD8+ T cells sorted from blood. The source is a young man in good health. Both conserved end residues are part of each CDR3. D genes are given only for firm matches. The listing skips clone size in some rows; elsewhere it reads once, few, many or a size class.

>TRBV6-1|.|TRBJ1-1|TRBD1
CASSEGFGTGPYSDTEAFF
TGTGCCAGCAGCGAAGGGTTTGGGACAGGGCCATACTCGGACACTGAAGCTTTCTTT
>TRBV5-4|.|TRBJ2-3|.
CASSFYTDTQYF
TGTGCCAGCAGCTTTTACACAGATACGCAGTATTTT
>TRBV7-9|.|TRBJ1-1|.
CASSLVTGQNTEAFF
TGTGCCAGCAGCTTGGTTACAGGGCAGAACACTGAAGCTTTCTTT
>TRBV27|.|TRBJ2-1|TRBD2
CASSWSGGRNEQFF
TGTGCCAGCAGTTGGTCGGGGGGGCGCAATGAGCAGTTCTTC
>TRBV10-3|.|TRBJ2-7|.
CAISSPISYEQYF
TGTGCCATCAGCAGCCCCATATCCTACGAGCAGTACTTC
>TRBV10-2|.|TRBJ2-1|TRBD2
CASSELASQFF
TGCGCCAGCAGTGAACTAGCGTCTCAGTTCTTC
>TRBV5-6|.|TRBJ1-5|.
CASSLGSDQPQHF
TGTGCCAGCAGCTTGGGTTCGGATCAGCCCCAGCATTTT
>TRBV6-5|.|TRBJ2-5|.
CASSPLTNLETQYF
TGTGCCAGCAGCCCTTTGACTAATTTGGAGACCCAGTACTTC
>TRBV11-2|.|TRBJ2-2|.
CASSPRGTGELFF
TGTGCCAGCAGCCCAAGGGGGACCGGGGAGCTGTTTTTT
>TRBV7-9|once|TRBJ2-7|TRBD1
CASSFWDRGSEQYF
TGTGCCAGCAGCTTCTGGGACAGGGGCAGCGAGCAGTACTTC
>TRBV25-1|.|TRBJ2-5|TRBD2
CASSDGISGMETQYF
TGTGCCAGCAGTGATGGTATTAGCGGGATGGAGACCCAGTACTTC
>TRBV5-1|once|TRBJ1-6|.
CASSLATFEGYNSPLHF
TGCGCCAGCAGCTTGGCCACTTTTGAGGGCTATAATTCACCCCTCCACTTT
>TRBV7-9|.|TRBJ1-6|.
CASSLARSPLHF
TGTGCCAGCAGCTTAGCGAGATCACCCCTCCACTTT
>TRBV7-2|.|TRBJ2-1|.
CASSLAGVLVLGEQFF
TGTGCCAGCAGCTTAGCGGGAGTTTTGGTGTTGGGTGAGCAGTTCTTC
>TRBV4-3|once|TRBJ1-4|.
CASSQDYGRPNEKLFF
TGCGCCAGCAGCCAAGACTATGGGAGACCCAATGAAAAACTGTTTTTT
>TRBV5-4|.|TRBJ2-7|TRBD2
CASSLADGLAGEQYF
TGTGCCAGCAGCTTGGCGGATGGACTAGCGGGCGAGCAGTACTTC
>TRBV4-3|.|TRBJ2-7|.
CASSQVPHLGEQYF
TGCGCCAGCAGCCAAGTTCCGCATCTGGGCGAGCAGTACTTC
>TRBV29-1|.|TRBJ2-3|TRBD2
CSVEDPMGLAGVFDTQYF
TGCAGCGTTGAAGACCCCATGGGACTAGCGGGAGTTTTTGATACGCAGTATTTT
>TRBV6-6|.|TRBJ1-4|TRBD1
CASSLVLGQGFEKLFF
TGTGCCAGCAGTTTGGTCCTTGGACAGGGGTTTGAAAAACTGTTTTTT
>TRBV14|.|TRBJ2-7|.
CASSQAGRGFDEQYF
TGTGCCAGCAGCCAAGCTGGAAGGGGCTTCGACGAGCAGTACTTC
>TRBV4-2|.|TRBJ1-6|.
CASSQNAEANSPLHF
TGTGCCAGCAGCCAGAACGCGGAGGCCAATTCACCCCTCCACTTT
>TRBV27|.|TRBJ2-7|.
CASSPGGREQYF
TGTGCCAGCAGTCCTGGCGGGCGGGAGCAGTACTTC
>TRBV5-1|.|TRBJ1-1|.
CASSGSTRSTEAFF
TGCGCCAGCAGCGGAAGCACCAGGTCCACTGAAGCTTTCTTT
>TRBV4-3|.|TRBJ2-1|TRBD2
CASSQDLAGELDEQFF
TGCGCCAGCAGCCAAGATTTAGCGGGAGAGTTGGATGAGCAGTTCTTC
>TRBV6-5|.|TRBJ2-1|TRBD2
CASSYGLAGNNEQFF
TGTGCCAGCAGCTACGGACTAGCGGGAAACAATGAGCAGTTCTTC
>TRBV5-6|once|TRBJ2-7|.
CASSHRDGPYEQYF
TGTGCCAGCAGCCACCGGGACGGACCCTACGAGCAGTACTTC
>TRBV5-1|.|TRBJ1-1|.
CASSWFSVNTEAFF
TGCGCCAGCAGCTGGTTCAGCGTGAACACTGAAGCTTTCTTT
>TRBV30|.|TRBJ2-1|.
CAWGGDSSYNEQFF
TGTGCCTGGGGCGGGGATAGCTCCTACAATGAGCAGTTCTTC
>TRBV27|.|TRBJ1-2|.
CASSYSGDSGGYTF
TGTGCCAGCAGTTATTCCGGGGATTCCGGTGGCTACACCTTC
>TRBV10-3|.|TRBJ2-2|.
CAISLQGRTGELFF
TGTGCCATCAGTCTACAGGGAAGGACCGGGGAGCTGTTTTTT
>TRBV7-9|.|TRBJ2-5|.
CASSNYGAQETQYF
TGTGCCAGCAGCAATTACGGGGCACAAGAGACCCAGTACTTC
>TRBV9|.|TRBJ2-7|TRBD2
CASSPTPGGSYEQYF
TGTGCCAGCAGCCCCACACCCGGGGGGTCCTACGAGCAGTACTTC
>TRBV30|.|TRBJ2-7|TRBD1
CAWSGDRGGSYEQYF
TGTGCCTGGAGCGGGGACAGGGGAGGGTCCTACGAGCAGTACTTC
>TRBV13|.|TRBJ2-1|.
CASSLEVSLPGVYNEQFF
TGTGCCAGCAGCTTAGAAGTTTCCCTGCCAGGAGTATACAATGAGCAGTTCTTC
>TRBV4-1|.|TRBJ1-2|.
CASSPRGANYGYTF
TGCGCCAGCAGCCCCAGGGGAGCTAACTATGGCTACACCTTC
>TRBV11-2|.|TRBJ2-5|.
CASSLDRTWGWGETQYF
TGTGCCAGCAGCTTAGATAGGACGTGGGGATGGGGAGAGACCCAGTACTTC
>TRBV28|.|TRBJ2-6|.
CASSFPPGFGANVLTF
TGTGCCAGCAGTTTTCCCCCAGGGTTTGGGGCCAACGTCCTGACTTTC
>TRBV11-2|.|TRBJ2-7|TRBD2
CASSVGTSGFYEQYF
TGTGCCAGCAGCGTTGGGACTAGCGGGTTCTACGAGCAGTACTTC
>TRBV25-1|.|TRBJ2-1|TRBD1
CASSESGTGPTVSEQFF
TGTGCCAGCAGTGAATCTGGGACAGGGCCCACAGTGAGTGAGCAGTTCTTC
>TRBV25-1|.|TRBJ2-5|.
CASSETLSRLETQYF
TGTGCCAGCAGTGAAACGTTGTCCCGGCTTGAGACCCAGTACTTC
>TRBV10-1|.|TRBJ2-1|.
CASSGGTVQFF
TGCGCCAGCAGTGGGGGGACCGTCCAGTTCTTC
>TRBV5-1|.|TRBJ2-1|.
CASSPGPTNEQFF
TGCGCCAGCAGCCCGGGACCAACCAATGAGCAGTTCTTC
>TRBV6-5|once|TRBJ1-2|.
CASRQPTLNYGYTF
TGTGCCAGCAGACAACCGACTCTTAACTATGGCTACACCTTC
>TRBV9|.|TRBJ2-7|TRBD1
CASSLNRDRGTDEQYF
TGTGCCAGCAGTCTTAACCGGGACAGGGGGACCGACGAGCAGTACTTC
>TRBV5-1|.|TRBJ1-1|.
CASWGSNTEAFF
TGCGCCAGCTGGGGCAGTAACACTGAAGCTTTCTTT
>TRBV2|.|TRBJ2-7|.
CASSFGSGYEQYF
TGTGCCAGCAGTTTTGGTAGTGGCTACGAGCAGTACTTC
>TRBV4-3|.|TRBJ2-7|.
CASSQGGDSSYEQYF
TGCGCCAGCAGCCAAGGGGGGGACAGTTCCTACGAGCAGTACTTC
>TRBV28|once|TRBJ2-2|.
CASSFFASGELFF
TGTGCCAGCAGTTTTTTCGCGTCCGGGGAGCTGTTTTTT
>TRBV7-9|.|TRBJ2-7|TRBD1
CASSLETKGGQGAYEQYF
TGTGCCAGCAGCTTAGAAACAAAGGGCGGACAGGGGGCCTACGAGCAGTACTTC
>TRBV30|.|TRBJ2-3|TRBD2
CAWSSSGGLDTQYF
TGTGCCTGGAGTTCTAGCGGGGGGTTGGATACGCAGTATTTT
>TRBV6-6|.|TRBJ2-5|TRBD2
CASKVAGQETQYF
TGTGCCAGCAAAGTAGCGGGCCAAGAGACCCAGTACTTC
>TRBV19|.|TRBJ2-1|TRBD2
CASSIPGLAGAYNEQFF
TGTGCCAGTAGTATTCCGGGACTAGCGGGAGCCTACAATGAGCAGTTCTTC
>TRBV7-6|.|TRBJ1-2|.
CASSKRTDNYGYTF
TGTGCCAGCAGCAAACGGACAGATAACTATGGCTACACCTTC